The 17 T cell receptor beta chains below were found in one sample sequenced in a study of early T cells in non-severe SARS-CoV-2 infection. TCRdb re-analysed the 5' RACE reads in MiXCR, keeping a single row per CDR3 protein. The data contain about 22,000 distinct CDR3 sequences, around 3.5% of them singletons. Material for sequencing was whole blood. All receptors derive from an adult who was a healthcare worker with PCR-confirmed SARS-CoV-2 infection or an uninfected control (not recorded which).

By sample fraction, this clonotype is medium-sized. This chain uses TRBV20-1 with TRBJ1-2, with unresolved D. The CDR3 sequence is 13 residues long. The V gene's germline CDR1 is DFQATT and CDR2 SNEGSKA (reference sequence). The V gene lost 0 bases and the J gene lost 8 bases, with 13 bases spanning the gap. In nucleotides, the CDR3 is TGCAGTGCTAGAGATCAACCTGGAGAGGGCTACACCTTC. This encodes CSARDQPGEGYTF.

By proportion, this clonotype is medium-sized (0.01 to 0.1%). This chain uses TRBV5-4 with TRBJ2-1, with 8 bases identical to TRBD2. Germline assignment: CDR1 SGHNT and CDR2 YYREEE (reference sequence). CDR3 length: 15 residues. V dropped 3 bases and J dropped 0; count of bases not matched to a gene: 2. This CDR3 reads CASSSSGSSYNEQFF. CDR3 nucleotide sequence: TGTGCCAGCAGCTCTAGCGGGTCCTCCTACAATGAGCAGTTCTTC. Variable domain in full (rest from reference TRBV5-4 and TRBJ2-1): ETGVTQSPTHLIKTRGQQVTLRCSSQSGHNTVSWYQQALGQGPQFIFQYYREEENGRGNFPPRFSGLQFPNYSSELNVNALELDDSALYLCASSSSGSSYNEQFFGPGTRLTVL.

This clonotype occurred many times. V and J are TRBV12-5 and TRBJ2-1; D is possibly TRBD1 (6 bases). V lost 5 bases and J 7 bases, leaving 15 bases between the germline ends. The CDR3 loop spans 14 amino acids. Germline lookup yields CDR1 LGHNT and CDR2 FRNRAP. The CDR3 coding sequence is TGTGCTAGTGGTCCCCTCGGCAGGGGAAATGAGCAGTTCTTC. It is translated as CASGPLGRGNEQFF.

The sample holds many counts of this clonotype. The rearrangement links TRBV6-5 to TRBJ2-1; D could derive from TRBD1 or TRBD2 (5 bases each). Germline CDR1 is MNHEY and CDR2 is SVGAGI. Trimming removed 6 bases at V and 1 base at J, with 13 bases between. This CDR3 spans 15 amino acids. The CDR3 spells CASSPGGESYNEQFF. The CDR3 DNA reads as TGTGCCAGCAGCCCTGGGGGAGAGTCCTACAATGAGCAGTTCTTC.

This clonotype was counted many times. V gene TRBV20-1 combines with J gene TRBJ1-6; TRBD1 agrees at 10 bases. The CDR3 extends over 15 amino acids. From germline, CDR1 is DFQATT and CDR2 SNEGSKA (reference sequence). V shed 3 bases, J shed 7 bases, and the junction held 6 bases outside the gene matches. Here the CDR3 DNA reads TGCAGTGCTAGGCCTGGGACAGGGGACAATTCACCCCTCCACTTT. Translation: CSARPGTGDNSPLHF.

This clonotype has at least ten counts. The V gene is TRBV10-3, the J gene TRBJ2-1; TRBD2 aligns across 11 bases. The V gene end was trimmed by 8 bases and the J gene end by 1 base; junction bases not matched to a gene: 4. Germline V gives CDR1 ENHRY, CDR2 SYGVKD. There are 15 residues in the CDR3. The CDR3: CAIASGGISYNEQFF. As DNA, the CDR3 is TGTGCCATCGCTAGCGGGGGGATATCCTACAATGAGCAGTTCTTC.

In its sample, this clonotype was seen a few times. The CDR3 protein is CASFLAGGPDTQYF. For the CDR3, the DNA is TGTGCCAGTTTTCTGGCGGGAGGGCCGGATACGCAGTATTTT. This chain joins TRBV7-2 and TRBJ2-3, with 9 bases identical to TRBD2. The CDR3 runs 14 residues. Germline CDR1 reads SGHTA; CDR2 reads FQGNSA. The junction had 10 bases not matched to a gene; V was cut back by 9 bases and J by 6 bases.

This clonotype has at least ten counts. The gene calls are TRBV6-2 or TRBV6-3 and TRBJ2-4; 7 nucleotides line up with TRBD1. V was clipped by 0 bases and J by 14 bases; unmatched bases: 1. Germline V CDR1 and CDR2: MNHEY, SVGEGT. This CDR3 region has 11 residues. The CDR3: CASSYSDREYF. The DNA of the CDR3 is TGTGCCAGCAGTTACTCCGACAGGGAGTACTTC.

This clonotype was picked up many times. The chain uses TRBV20-1 and TRBJ2-2; 7 positions agree with TRBD2. CDR3 length: 16 amino acids. From germline, CDR1 is DFQATT and CDR2 SNEGSKA (reference sequence). V lost 3 bases to trimming and J lost 4 bases; unmatched junction nucleotides: 11. The CDR3 reads CSARDLGGKGTGELFF. The CDR3 region has the DNA TGCAGTGCTAGGGACTTGGGGGGGAAGGGCACCGGGGAGCTGTTTTTT.

This clonotype was found many times. The V and J genes are TRBV20-1 and TRBJ2-5; D may be TRBD1 (5 bases). CDR3 size: 13 residues. Trimming cost V 6 bases and J 1 base, with 12 bases left between them. Germline V gene data show CDR1 as DFQATT and CDR2 as SNEGSKA (reference sequence). The CDR3 sequence is CSALQDTQETQYF. The CDR3 coding sequence is TGCAGTGCCCTCCAGGACACCCAAGAGACCCAGTACTTC.

Within the sample, this clonotype is medium-sized. V gene TRBV5-6 combines with J gene TRBJ1-2; 7 nucleotides agree with TRBD1. Per germline, CDR1 SGHDT and CDR2 YYEEEE. V was clipped by 0 bases and J by 6 bases; unmatched bases: 5. This CDR3 spans 14 amino acids. Written as DNA, the CDR3 is TGTGCCAGCAGCTTGGAGACAGGGCCCCATGGCTACACCTTC. Its translation: CASSLETGPHGYTF.

The CDR3 coding sequence is TGTGCCAGCAGCTTGGTTTGGGCACAGGGAGATTCACCCCTCCACTTT. Its translation is CASSLVWAQGDSPLHF. The rearrangement uses TRBV5-4 and TRBJ1-6; tentative D call: TRBD1 (6 bases). CDR1 SGHNT and CDR2 YYREEE come from the germline V gene (reference sequence). The V gene lost 0 bases and the J gene lost 8 bases, with 15 bases spanning the gap. The CDR3 loop spans 16 amino acids.

The sample holds a few counts of this clonotype. This sequence joins TRBV9 and TRBJ2-4; TRBD1 is a possible D gene (6 bases). Germline-derived CDR1 and CDR2 are SGDLS and YYNGEE. With 3 bases removed from V and 5 bases from J, the gap between germline ends came to 12 bases. The CDR3 covers 14 residues. The CDR3 DNA is TGTGCCAGCAGCGCTTCTTGGGGGCAAAACATTCAGTACTTC. Its translation: CASSASWGQNIQYF.

This clonotype was counted ten times or more. This chain connects TRBV11-2 to TRBJ1-2; D is unresolved. V gave up 1 base and J gave up 4 bases, with 13 bases separating them. This CDR3 comprises 15 residues. The germline gives CDR1 SGHAT, CDR2 FQNNGV. CDR3 bases: TGTGCCAGCAGCTTAGGGTCAGGAGTAATCTATGGCTACACCTTC. This translates into CASSLGSGVIYGYTF.

This clonotype was observed many times. The rearrangement joins TRBV3-1 to TRBJ2-5, with D possibly called TRBD1 or TRBD2 (5 bases each). Trimming removed 0 bases from V and 5 bases from J, with 13 bases in between. The CDR3 is 15 amino acids. Germline V gene lookup returns CDR1 LGHDT and CDR2 YNNKEL (reference sequence). The CDR3 here is CASSQDKRGAETQYF. The DNA for the CDR3 is TGTGCCAGCAGCCAAGATAAGAGGGGAGCGGAGACCCAGTACTTC.

The chain recombines TRBV5-5 with TRBJ2-7, with D possibly matching TRBD1 (6 bases). Germline V CDR1 and CDR2: SGHKS, YYEKEE (reference sequence). The CDR3 is 13 amino acids. Trimming left V 5 bases short and J 3 bases short, with 12 bases between. CDR3 loop: CASRVTGHYEQYF. The CDR3 DNA reads as TGTGCCAGCAGAGTGACAGGACACTACGAGCAGTACTTC.

This clonotype has ten or more counts. The chain couples TRBV4-2 to TRBJ2-3; 9 nucleotides agree with TRBD2. From germline, CDR1 is LGHNA and CDR2 YNFKEQ. V lost 0 bases, J lost 2 bases, and 3 bases stayed unmatched. The CDR3 extends over 16 amino acids. Written as DNA, the CDR3 is TGTGCCAGCAGCCAAGACATAGCGGGAGTCACAGATACGCAGTATTTT. Protein sequence: CASSQDIAGVTDTQYF.